The 9 T cell receptor beta chains presented below share a single source sample, sequenced in a study of blood T cell repertoires in COVID-19. Clones were sequenced by immunoSEQ multiplex PCR, and TCRdb holds only the in-frame ones, with some missing. The sample holds 150,000 to 190,000 clones; about 85% are singletons and the top ten take around 8.1%. The sample consisted of peripheral blood. The receptors stem from an older woman with COVID-19, enrolled during active disease.

The rearrangement uses TRBV19 and TRBJ2-1; 14 bases fit TRBD2. Germline loops: CDR1 LNHDA, CDR2 SQIVND (reference sequence). J lost 5 bases, V lost 7 bases, and 7 bases had no gene match. The CDR3 runs to 16 residues. CDR3 in amino acids: CASIGGLAGGDNEQFF. The CDR3 DNA follows: TGTGCCAGTATCGGAGGACTAGCGGGAGGCGACAATGAGCAGTTCTTC.

This chain links TRBV19 with TRBJ1-4; no definite D call. Germline-derived CDR1 and CDR2 are LNHDA and SQIVND (reference sequence). Trimming removed 7 bases from V and 0 bases from J, with 12 bases in between. The CDR3 totals 15 residues. CDR3 DNA sequence: TGTGCCAGTACGCAGAGGGCATCAACTAATGAAAAACTGTTTTTT. Encoded protein: CASTQRASTNEKLFF.

This chain links TRBV5-4 with TRBJ1-2; a possible D gene is TRBD1 (5 bases). This CDR3 is 13 amino acids long. The ends were cut back, 0 bases at V and 8 bases at J, with 11 bases in the middle. CDR1 and CDR2 from the germline V gene are SGHNT and YYREEE (reference sequence). The CDR3 DNA reads TGTGCCAGCAGCTTGGTAGGGGCACAAGGCTACACCTTC. Translation: CASSLVGAQGYTF.

Note on this clone: Compared with germline, one end of the junction differs, possibly owing to a read error. The gene calls are TRBV7-2 and TRBJ2-7, with 11 nucleotides matching TRBD2. Germline CDR1 and CDR2: SGHTA and FQGNSA. CDR3 length: 15 residues. This CDR3 reads CASSKPTSGAYGQYF. CDR3 nucleotides: TGTGCCAGCAGCAAACCGACTAGCGGGGCCTACGGGCAGTACTTC.

This chain uses TRBV9 with TRBJ2-2, with 8 bases lining up with TRBD2. The CDR3 extends over 16 amino acids. The ends lost 4 bases at V and 2 bases at J; junction bases unmatched: 7. Germline V gives CDR1 SGDLS, CDR2 YYNGEE. The DNA for the CDR3 is TGTGCCAGCAGCTCCCCGGCGGGAGGTAACACCGGGGAGCTGTTTTTT. This codes for CASSSPAGGNTGELFF.

V usage is TRBV9 and J usage is TRBJ1-6, with 10 bases lining up with TRBD1. Per germline, CDR1 SGDLS and CDR2 YYNGEE. This CDR3 has 15 amino acids. After removal of 3 bases from V and 10 bases from J, the junction contained 7 bases not matched to a gene. CDR3 bases: TGTGCCAGCAGCGCCCTGACAGGGGGCAACTCACCCCTCCACTTT. Residues: CASSALTGGNSPLHF.

The chain has TRBV7-8 and TRBJ1-6, with 7 bases fitting TRBD1. Looked up from germline, CDR1 is SGHVS and CDR2 is FQNEAQ. The CDR3 has 16 residues. V lost 5 bases and J lost 7; bases outside the gene matches: 11. CDR3: CASSDQRTGRNSPLHF. The CDR3 nucleotides are TGTGCCAGCAGCGACCAAAGGACAGGCAGGAATTCACCCCTCCACTTT.

V gene TRBV27 combines with J gene TRBJ1-2, with a possible D match to TRBD1 (6 bases). Germline assignment: CDR1 MNHEY and CDR2 SMNVEV (reference sequence). The ends were cut back, 4 bases at V and 6 bases at J, with 12 bases in the middle. This CDR3 contains 13 residues. CDR3 region: CASSSRTEHGYTF. The CDR3 DNA follows: TGTGCCAGCAGTTCCCGGACAGAGCATGGCTACACCTTC.

The chain carries TRBV7-2 and TRBJ2-7; 10 nucleotides match TRBD2. V shed 5 bases, J shed 1 base, and the junction held 5 bases outside the gene matches. Germline V gene sequence: CDR1 SGHTA, CDR2 FQGNSA. The CDR3 length is 15 residues. DNA of the CDR3: TGTGCCAGCAGCGCGCGGACTAGCGGTTCCTACGAGCAGTACTTC. It encodes CASSARTSGSYEQYF.